This is a list of T cell receptor beta chains from one sample in a study of blood T cell repertoires in COVID-19. Generated by immunoSEQ multiplex PCR, the TCRdb table keeps only in-frame clones and is missing some. This sample has about 140,000 clones, with 88% found just once. Sequencing used peripheral blood. The receptors shown here come from a human donor with COVID-19, enrolled during active disease. The donor label of this sample is uncertain. The CDR3 runs from the conserved cysteine through the conserved F or W. Each record gives: V gene, D gene, clone size, J gene, CDR3 DNA, CDR3 protein. A D gene is named only where the DNA matches it firmly. For some rows the clone size is stated as once, few or many, or as a class when expanded; others skip it.

v_gene: TRBV18
d_gene: -
abundance: -
j_gene: TRBJ1-1
CDR3nt: TGTGCCAGCTCACCAAGGGCAGGGGAAACTAACACTGAAGCTTTCTTT
CDR3aa: CASSPRAGETNTEAFF

v_gene: TRBV29-1
d_gene: -
abundance: -
j_gene: TRBJ2-7
CDR3nt: TGCAGCGTTGCCGGGACTGACAACTACGAGCAGTACTTC
CDR3aa: CSVAGTDNYEQYF

v_gene: TRBV2
d_gene: TRBD2
abundance: -
j_gene: TRBJ2-3
CDR3nt: TGTGCCAGCAGAAGACTAGCGGGGGAGGGCACAGATACGCAGTATTTT
CDR3aa: CASRRLAGEGTDTQYF

v_gene: TRBV2
d_gene: -
abundance: once
j_gene: TRBJ1-6
CDR3nt: TGTGCCAGCAGTGAATACAGGGTTGATTCACCCCTCCACTTT
CDR3aa: CASSEYRVDSPLHF

v_gene: TRBV11-2
d_gene: -
abundance: -
j_gene: TRBJ1-4
CDR3nt: TGTGCCAGCAGCAACCGGGAGGTGTCTAATGAAAAACTGTTTTTT
CDR3aa: CASSNREVSNEKLFF

v_gene: TRBV18
d_gene: -
abundance: -
j_gene: TRBJ1-1
CDR3nt: TGTGCCAGCTCACCTGTCGACATGAACACTGAAGCTTTCTTT
CDR3aa: CASSPVDMNTEAFF

v_gene: TRBV30
d_gene: TRBD1
abundance: -
j_gene: TRBJ1-6
CDR3nt: TGTGCCTGGACAGGGGGTTATAATTCACCCCTCCACTTT
CDR3aa: CAWTGGYNSPLHF

v_gene: TRBV7-2
d_gene: TRBD2
abundance: -
j_gene: TRBJ2-7
CDR3nt: TGTGCCAGCAGCATTAGCGGGAGCAGTGGCGAGCAGTACTTC
CDR3aa: CASSISGSSGEQYF

v_gene: TRBV27
d_gene: -
abundance: -
j_gene: TRBJ1-5
CDR3nt: TGTGCCAGCAGTTTATGGGGGGGACGCAATCAGCCCCAGCATTTT
CDR3aa: CASSLWGGRNQPQHF

v_gene: TRBV27
d_gene: TRBD1
abundance: once
j_gene: TRBJ1-5
CDR3nt: TGTGCCAGTGCCCCCCACAGGGGCGTAACTTATAGCAATCAGCCCCAGCATTTT
CDR3aa: CASAPHRGVTYSNQPQHF

v_gene: TRBV19
d_gene: TRBD1
abundance: -
j_gene: TRBJ2-7
CDR3nt: TGTGCCAGTAGTTTCTCCGGGACAGGGCGTGAGCAGTACTTC
CDR3aa: CASSFSGTGREQYF

v_gene: TRBV10-1
d_gene: -
abundance: -
j_gene: TRBJ1-5
CDR3nt: TGCGCCAGCAGTGTGACAGGACAAGGGGGTCAGCCCCAGCATTTT
CDR3aa: CASSVTGQGGQPQHF

v_gene: TRBV5-1
d_gene: TRBD1
abundance: -
j_gene: TRBJ2-3
CDR3nt: TGCGCCAGCAGCTCGGCCGGGACAGGAGGCACAGATACGCAGTATTTT
CDR3aa: CASSSAGTGGTDTQYF

v_gene: TRBV23-1
d_gene: -
abundance: -
j_gene: TRBJ1-2
CDR3nt: TGCGCCAGCAGTCGGTCCGCCGATCTCGGCTATGGCTACACCTTC
CDR3aa: CASSRSADLGYGYTF

v_gene: TRBV11-1
d_gene: -
abundance: -
j_gene: TRBJ2-7
CDR3nt: TGTGCCAGCAGCTTAAGTCAGAACTACGAGCAGTACTTC
CDR3aa: CASSLSQNYEQYF

v_gene: TRBV19
d_gene: TRBD1
abundance: -
j_gene: TRBJ2-3
CDR3nt: TGTGCCAGTAGCCATCTTGGGACAGTCGGGAATACGCAGTATTTT
CDR3aa: CASSHLGTVGNTQYF

v_gene: TRBV25-1
d_gene: TRBD1
abundance: -
j_gene: TRBJ1-2
CDR3nt: TGTGCCAGCAGTGAACTGGACTATTCCGGGACAGGGGGCTCTGGCTACACCTTC
CDR3aa: CASSELDYSGTGGSGYTF

v_gene: TRBV11-1
d_gene: TRBD2
abundance: -
j_gene: TRBJ2-4
CDR3nt: TGTGCCAGCAGCTTGGGGAGGGCGGCCAAAAACATTCAGTACTTC
CDR3aa: CASSLGRAAKNIQYF

v_gene: TRBV2
d_gene: TRBD1
abundance: -
j_gene: TRBJ2-3
CDR3nt: TGTGCCAGCAGTGGGGGACAGGGCACGCAGTATTTT
CDR3aa: CASSGGQGTQYF

v_gene: TRBV13
d_gene: -
abundance: -
j_gene: TRBJ1-5
CDR3nt: TGTGCCAGCAGCTTAGGCGGGGGATCTCTACGAAATCAGCCCCAGCATTTT
CDR3aa: CASSLGGGSLRNQPQHF

v_gene: TRBV5-6
d_gene: TRBD1
abundance: -
j_gene: TRBJ2-7
CDR3nt: TGTGCCAGCAGCACCTGGACAGGGGCCATCACTTCCTACGAGCAGTACTTC
CDR3aa: CASSTWTGAITSYEQYF

v_gene: TRBV7-8
d_gene: TRBD2
abundance: -
j_gene: TRBJ2-3
CDR3nt: TGTGCCAGCAGCTCCGGGACTAGCGGGAGGGCCACAGATACGCAGTATTTT
CDR3aa: CASSSGTSGRATDTQYF

v_gene: TRBV9
d_gene: -
abundance: -
j_gene: TRBJ2-2
CDR3nt: TGTGCCAGCAGGGATGAAGGGGGATCGAACACCGGGGAGCTGTTTTTT
CDR3aa: CASRDEGGSNTGELFF

v_gene: TRBV18
d_gene: -
abundance: few
j_gene: TRBJ2-1
CDR3nt: TGTGCCAGCTCACCACGCGAGGAGGCCTACAATGAGCAGTTCTTC
CDR3aa: CASSPREEAYNEQFF

v_gene: TRBV6-5
d_gene: TRBD1
abundance: -
j_gene: TRBJ2-5
CDR3nt: TGTGCCAGCCCGGACAGGGGAAGGGTTTCGGAGACCCAGTACTTC
CDR3aa: CASPDRGRVSETQYF

v_gene: TRBV4-1
d_gene: -
abundance: once
j_gene: TRBJ2-5
CDR3nt: TGCGCCAGCAGCCAGCGGATCTCGGAGACCCAGTACTTC
CDR3aa: CASSQRISETQYF

v_gene: TRBV14
d_gene: -
abundance: -
j_gene: TRBJ1-4
CDR3nt: TGTGCCAGCAGCCGGCAGTGGAATGAAAAACTGTTTTTT
CDR3aa: CASSRQWNEKLFF

v_gene: TRBV9
d_gene: -
abundance: -
j_gene: TRBJ2-3
CDR3nt: TGTGCCAGCAGCGTATCCCCTCCAGATACGCAGTATTTT
CDR3aa: CASSVSPPDTQYF

v_gene: TRBV7-9
d_gene: TRBD1
abundance: -
j_gene: TRBJ1-4
CDR3nt: TGTGCCAGCAGCTTGCGACAGGGAATTAATGAAAAACTGTTTTTT
CDR3aa: CASSLRQGINEKLFF

v_gene: TRBV11-2
d_gene: TRBD1
abundance: -
j_gene: TRBJ1-2
CDR3nt: TGTGCCAGCAGCTTAGGAGGGACAGACAACTATGGCTACACCTTC
CDR3aa: CASSLGGTDNYGYTF

v_gene: TRBV6-5
d_gene: -
abundance: -
j_gene: TRBJ2-1
CDR3nt: TGTGCCAGCACCCCGGGGGTGGGTTTAAATGAGCAGTTCTTC
CDR3aa: CASTPGVGLNEQFF

v_gene: TRBV19
d_gene: -
abundance: -
j_gene: TRBJ1-5
CDR3nt: TGTGCCAGTAGTATTAGGGCCAGGGCCTTTAATCAGCCCCAGCATTTT
CDR3aa: CASSIRARAFNQPQHF

v_gene: TRBV24-1
d_gene: -
abundance: -
j_gene: TRBJ2-1
CDR3nt: TGTGCCACCAGTGACCCGAGGGGTCGACAGGAGCTCACCTACAATGAGCAGTTCTTC
CDR3aa: CATSDPRGRQELTYNEQFF

v_gene: TRBV6-6
d_gene: TRBD2
abundance: -
j_gene: TRBJ2-1
CDR3nt: TGTGCCAGCAGTCCGACACTAGCGGGGGGGCGGGTGGAGCAGTTCTTC
CDR3aa: CASSPTLAGGRVEQFF

v_gene: TRBV9
d_gene: -
abundance: -
j_gene: TRBJ1-4
CDR3nt: TGTGCCAGCAGCGTAGGGTGGGGCCCTAATGAAAAACTGTTTTTT
CDR3aa: CASSVGWGPNEKLFF

v_gene: TRBV5-4
d_gene: TRBD2
abundance: few
j_gene: TRBJ2-1
CDR3nt: TGTGCCAGCAGGAAAGGACTAGCGGGGGATTGGGATGAGCAGTTCTTC
CDR3aa: CASRKGLAGDWDEQFF

v_gene: TRBV7-6
d_gene: TRBD2
abundance: -
j_gene: TRBJ2-2
CDR3nt: TGTGCCAGCAGACCGGGACTAGCGGCAAACACCGGGGAGCTGTTTTTT
CDR3aa: CASRPGLAANTGELFF

v_gene: TRBV4-1
d_gene: TRBD1
abundance: -
j_gene: TRBJ1-3
CDR3nt: TGCGCCAGCAGACGGGACAGACTCTCAGGAAACACCATATATTTT
CDR3aa: CASRRDRLSGNTIYF

v_gene: TRBV27
d_gene: TRBD1
abundance: -
j_gene: TRBJ1-5
CDR3nt: TGTGCCAGCAGTTTCGGGACAGGGGCACGAGACGGCAATCAGCCCCAGCATTTT
CDR3aa: CASSFGTGARDGNQPQHF

v_gene: TRBV4-2
d_gene: -
abundance: -
j_gene: TRBJ1-3
CDR3nt: TGTGCCAGCAGCCAACCCTCGATGAGGAGCTCTGGAAACACCATATATTTT
CDR3aa: CASSQPSMRSSGNTIYF

v_gene: TRBV9
d_gene: -
abundance: -
j_gene: TRBJ1-4
CDR3nt: TGTGCCAGCAGCCCCCGGTGGGGAGGAGGTAATGAAAAACTGTTTTTT
CDR3aa: CASSPRWGGGNEKLFF

v_gene: TRBV19
d_gene: -
abundance: -
j_gene: TRBJ1-4
CDR3nt: TGTGCCAGTAGTATAGCAAGGTTAGGCGGTGAAAAACTGTTTTTT
CDR3aa: CASSIARLGGEKLFF

v_gene: TRBV12-3/TRBV12-4
d_gene: TRBD1
abundance: -
j_gene: TRBJ1-1
CDR3nt: TGTGCCAGCAGCCGGACAGGGGTTGAAGCTTTCTTT
CDR3aa: CASSRTGVEAFF

v_gene: TRBV3-1/TRBV3-2
d_gene: TRBD2
abundance: once
j_gene: TRBJ2-5
CDR3nt: TGTGCCAGCAGCCACACTAGCGGGGCTTCCCAAGAGACCCAGTACTTC
CDR3aa: CASSHTSGASQETQYF

v_gene: TRBV2
d_gene: TRBD2
abundance: -
j_gene: TRBJ2-3
CDR3nt: TGTGCCAGCAGGCGGGGGGATCGCACAGATACGCAGTATTTT
CDR3aa: CASRRGDRTDTQYF

v_gene: TRBV15
d_gene: TRBD1
abundance: -
j_gene: TRBJ1-5
CDR3nt: TGTGCCACCAGCAGAGATGCAGGGGGCGGTCAGCCCCAGCATTTT
CDR3aa: CATSRDAGGGQPQHF

v_gene: TRBV27
d_gene: -
abundance: once
j_gene: TRBJ2-1
CDR3nt: TGTGCCAGCAGTTTAGGCAATTTCAATGGGCAGTTCTTC
CDR3aa: CASSLGNFNGQFF

v_gene: TRBV15
d_gene: -
abundance: few
j_gene: TRBJ1-5
CDR3nt: TGTGCCACCAGCAGAGATTGGGCGGGGGGAAGATTTCAGCCCCAGCATTTT
CDR3aa: CATSRDWAGGRFQPQHF

v_gene: TRBV2
d_gene: -
abundance: -
j_gene: TRBJ1-2
CDR3nt: TGTGCCAGCAGTGAAGGGAATATCGGGACACCACGGACCTTC
CDR3aa: CASSEGNIGTPRTF

v_gene: TRBV5-4
d_gene: -
abundance: -
j_gene: TRBJ1-2
CDR3nt: TGTGCCAGCAGCTTGGCAGCGAACTATGGCTACACCTTC
CDR3aa: CASSLAANYGYTF

v_gene: TRBV11-3
d_gene: TRBD1
abundance: -
j_gene: TRBJ1-1
CDR3nt: TGTGCCAGCAGCTTGACAGGGGGGAACACTGAAGCTTTCTTT
CDR3aa: CASSLTGGNTEAFF

v_gene: TRBV30
d_gene: -
abundance: -
j_gene: TRBJ1-2
CDR3nt: TGTGCCTGGAGTTTACTTCCCGGGGTAAATTCTTATTGGTATGGCTACACCTTC
CDR3aa: CAWSLLPGVNSYWYGYTF

v_gene: TRBV11-2
d_gene: -
abundance: -
j_gene: TRBJ2-1
CDR3nt: TGTGCCAGCAGCCCCCCCGGGACTGAGTCCAATGAGCAGTTCTTC
CDR3aa: CASSPPGTESNEQFF

v_gene: TRBV3-1/TRBV3-2
d_gene: TRBD1
abundance: -
j_gene: TRBJ1-4
CDR3nt: TGTGCCAGCAGCCAAGGGACAGGGCCTACTGAAAAACTGTTTTTT
CDR3aa: CASSQGTGPTEKLFF

v_gene: TRBV5-1
d_gene: -
abundance: -
j_gene: TRBJ2-6
CDR3nt: TGCGCCAGCAGTCCTACAGTAAGCTCTGGGGCCAACGTCCTGACTTTC
CDR3aa: CASSPTVSSGANVLTF